A single T cell receptor beta chain is shown here with its context. The antigen is undetermined. PCR amplification relied on 60 Vbeta primers (plus 13 Jbeta primers). In the study's own analysis: In a later analysis, of 79 million or so unique beta chains, roughly 10 million appeared in at least two donors. TCRdb's copy holds only in-frame clones and misses some; the assay was immunoSEQ multiplex PCR. That table is the source of V, J and clone size, and D and trimming were worked out from the DNA. This sample has about 270,000 clones, with approximately 70% found just once. This CDR3 has 16 amino acids. The germline CDR1 and CDR2 sequences are SGDLS and YYNGEE. Trimming took 3 bases from V and 9 from J, leaving 21 bases between them. The data derive from a study of cytomegalovirus exposure and HLA in healthy donors. Findings of the study overall: In an earlier analysis, in roughly 580 donors, most V segments appeared productive either ~87% or ~30% of the time. Across all donors, roughly uniform sequencing depth was an assumption of the presence/absence analyses.

Sequencing was done on a sample of PBMCs. The receptor was derived from a female donor in good health and CMV-seronegative. This rearrangement joins TRBV9 to TRBJ2-2; D is perhaps TRBD2 (5 bases). CDR3 coding DNA: TGTGCCAGCAGCGGGAGGACTTCCCGAACAGCCCGGGAGCTGTTTTTT. It translates to CASSGRTSRTARELFF.